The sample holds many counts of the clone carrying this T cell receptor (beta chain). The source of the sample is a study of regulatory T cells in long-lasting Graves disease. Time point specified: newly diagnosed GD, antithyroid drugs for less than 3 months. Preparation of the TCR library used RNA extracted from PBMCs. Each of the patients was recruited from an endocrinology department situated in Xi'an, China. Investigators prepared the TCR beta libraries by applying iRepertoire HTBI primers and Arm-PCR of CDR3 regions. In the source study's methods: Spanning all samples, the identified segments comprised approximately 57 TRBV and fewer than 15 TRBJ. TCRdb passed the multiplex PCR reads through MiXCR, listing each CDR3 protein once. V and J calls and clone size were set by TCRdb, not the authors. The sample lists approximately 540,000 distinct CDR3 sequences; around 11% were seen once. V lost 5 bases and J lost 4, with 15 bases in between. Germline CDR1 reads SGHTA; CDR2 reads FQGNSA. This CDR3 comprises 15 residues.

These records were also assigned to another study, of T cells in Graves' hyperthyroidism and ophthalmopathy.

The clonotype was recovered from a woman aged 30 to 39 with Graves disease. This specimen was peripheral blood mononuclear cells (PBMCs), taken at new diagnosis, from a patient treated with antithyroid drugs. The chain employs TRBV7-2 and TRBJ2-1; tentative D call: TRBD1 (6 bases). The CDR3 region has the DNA TGTGCCAGCAGCCCAAACAGGGTAGGGTACAATGAGCAGTTCTTC. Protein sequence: CASSPNRVGYNEQFF.